This entry concerns a single TCR beta chain. Data came from immunoSEQ multiplex PCR; TCRdb stores just in-frame clones and leaves some out. The sample carries about 28,000 clones, about 88% recorded once. Germline V gene lookup returns CDR1 SEHNR and CDR2 FQNEAQ (reference sequence). The length of the CDR3 is 15 residues. The V and J ends lost 6 bases and 2 bases, in that order; junction bases with no gene match: 6. The data were obtained in a study of OX40 agonist ivuxolimab in advanced cancers. The chain employs TRBV7-9 and TRBJ1-4; 7 bases align to TRBD1. Sample: CD4+ or CD8+ T cells sorted from blood, taken in a trial of the OX40 agonist ivuxolimab. The source is an adult with an advanced solid tumor such as melanoma, head and neck, liver or kidney cancer. CDR3 residues: CASRTTGATNEKLFF. DNA of the CDR3: TGTGCCAGCAGAACCACAGGGGCGACTAATGAAAAACTGTTTTTT.